There are many counts of the clone carrying this TCR beta chain. CDR3 regions of TCR beta were amplified from RNA transcripts. RT-PCR was first run with HTBI primers, then multiplex PCR in a second round. One entry per CDR3 protein results from TCRdb running MiXCR on the multiplex PCR reads. The data show under 350,000 distinct CDR3 sequences, 15% to 20% seen once. The record originates from a study of Graves' ophthalmopathy and Graves' hyperthyroidism. The sample consisted of peripheral blood. This clonotype was obtained from an adult man with Graves' ophthalmopathy.

The CDR3 DNA sequence: TGCAGCGCTGCCCCGGGACAGGGGATTTATGGCTACACCTTC. Its translation is CSAAPGQGIYGYTF. V is TRBV29-1 and J is TRBJ1-2; 10 bases are a match to TRBD1. Trimming took 7 bases from V and 5 from J; bases not matched to a gene: 10. Germline V gene lookup returns CDR1 SQVTM and CDR2 ANQGSEA. The CDR3 consists of 14 residues.